The clone carrying this T cell receptor beta chain was seen just once. The target antigen is unknown. The data were obtained in a study of blood T cells in healthy people across ages. Study context: Capture via template switching afforded approximately one barcoded beta molecule per two T cells.

The germline V and J ends were trimmed by 6 bases and 10 bases, with 13 bases remaining between them. CDR3 length: 12 residues. Broader study findings: Nothing was known about donor CMV status, and this possibly confounded expanded clonotype changes. Diversity was estimated from one million T cells, and these estimates were considered underestimates.

PCR was performed a second time for about 7 to 12 cycles using a sample-barcoded 5' primer and a J-beta primer mix. TCRdb called the 5' RACE reads again in MiXCR, with one record for every CDR3 protein. The repertoire holds approximately 800,000 distinct CDR3 sequences, with roughly 64% as singletons. The chain uses TRBV12-3 or TRBV12-4 and TRBJ2-1, with D perhaps assigned TRBD1 or TRBD2 (5 bases each). This receptor was identified in a man between 25 and 39 years old in good health. The specimen was blood. The CDR3 bases are TGTGCCAGCAGGGGGCGTTGGAGGGAGCAGTTCTTC. This encodes CASRGRWREQFF.